This TCR beta chain was sequenced in a study of T-cell memory formation after mild COVID-19. The study, taken as a whole, reports: Of the contracting clones, CD4+ ones lay mainly in CM and EM, and CD8+ ones in EMRA. SARS-CoV-2 specificity was not confirmed for second-wave clones peaking on day 37. Clones that contracted from day 15 to 85 were balanced CD4/CD8, while later expanders leaned CD4+.

This clonotype was counted many times. Its antigen is undetermined. The 5'RACE method, run with constant-segment primers, produced TCR alpha and TCR beta cDNA libraries (carrying sample barcodes and UMIs). TCRdb passed the 5' RACE reads through MiXCR, listing each CDR3 protein once. This sample has fewer than 650,000 distinct CDR3 sequences; 20% to 25% occur once, and the top ten carry about 8.7%. The clonotype comes from an adult woman who had mild COVID-19 (a few samples of this study predate the infection). Cell type and time point are not known. The material sequenced was PBMCs or a T cell subset sorted from them (not recorded which).

CDR3 sequence reads: CASSHILAGEALHF. The CDR3 nucleotides are TGTGCCAGCAGCCACATCCTGGCCGGGGAGGCCCTCCACTTT. J is TRBJ1-6 and V is TRBV5-4, with unresolved D. Trimming took 4 bases from V and 14 from J, leaving 19 bases between them. CDR1 and CDR2 from the germline V gene are SGHNT and YYREEE (reference sequence). The CDR3 totals 14 residues.